The T cell receptor (beta chain) described here comes from a study of T cells after yellow fever vaccination. On the study more broadly: Preparing low-cell-number fractions relied on SMART-Seq v4 Ultra Low Input.

Study-level results: The study re-detected most primary-vaccination clones after the booster (96% CD4, 88% CD8). The bulk population could contribute abundant contaminating clonotypes to FACS-sorted repertoires.

This clonotype was detected only a few times. The antigen is not known. CDR1 MNHNS and CDR2 SASEGT come from the germline V gene. The CDR3 has 13 amino acids. V shed 6 bases, J shed 4 bases, and the junction held 4 bases outside the gene matches. TCRdb analysed the 5' RACE reads with MiXCR anew, one entry per CDR3 protein. The repertoire holds roughly 74,000 distinct CDR3 sequences, around 7% seen once, with 35% to 45% in the top ten. The J gene is TRBJ1-1, the V gene TRBV6-1; 8 bases align to TRBD1. The sequence was obtained from a man aged 18-30 years who received the YFV17D yellow fever vaccine. The sequencing here drew on CD8+ T cells sorted from PBMCs, taken 5 days after the first yellow fever vaccination. CDR3 sequence (DNA): TGTGCCAGCAGCCTTCAGGGGGCCACTGAAGCTTTCTTT. It translates to CASSLQGATEAFF.